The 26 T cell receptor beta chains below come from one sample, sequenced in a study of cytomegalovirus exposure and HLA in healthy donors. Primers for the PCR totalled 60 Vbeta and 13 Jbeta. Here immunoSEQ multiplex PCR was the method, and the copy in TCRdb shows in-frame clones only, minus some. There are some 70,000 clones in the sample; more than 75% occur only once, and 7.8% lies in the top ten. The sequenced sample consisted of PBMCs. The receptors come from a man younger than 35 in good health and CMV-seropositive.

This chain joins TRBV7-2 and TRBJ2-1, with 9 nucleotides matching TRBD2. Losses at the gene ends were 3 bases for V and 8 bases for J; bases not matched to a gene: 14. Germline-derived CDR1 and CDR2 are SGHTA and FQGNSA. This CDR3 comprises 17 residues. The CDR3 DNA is TGTGCCAGCAGCTTCGATAGCGGGAGCGCCGGTTTGGATGAGCAGTTCTTC. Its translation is CASSFDSGSAGLDEQFF.

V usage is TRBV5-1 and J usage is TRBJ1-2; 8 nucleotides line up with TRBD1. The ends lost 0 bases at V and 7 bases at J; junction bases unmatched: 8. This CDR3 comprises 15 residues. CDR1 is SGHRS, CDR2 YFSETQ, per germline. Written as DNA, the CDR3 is TGCGCCAGCAGCTTGGCCACGGACAGGGCAGCTGGCTACACCTTC. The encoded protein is CASSLATDRAAGYTF.

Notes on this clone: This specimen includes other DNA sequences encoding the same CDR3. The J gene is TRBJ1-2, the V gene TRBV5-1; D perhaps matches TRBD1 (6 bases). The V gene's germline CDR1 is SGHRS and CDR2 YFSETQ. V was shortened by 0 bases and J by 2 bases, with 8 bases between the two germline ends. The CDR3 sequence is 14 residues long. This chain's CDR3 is CASSLAGGNYGYTF. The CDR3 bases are TGCGCCAGCAGCTTGGCTGGGGGCAACTATGGCTACACCTTC.

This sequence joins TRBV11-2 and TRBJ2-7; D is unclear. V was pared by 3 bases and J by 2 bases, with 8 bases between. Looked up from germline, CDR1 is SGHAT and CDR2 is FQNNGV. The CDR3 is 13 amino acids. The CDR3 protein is CASSFDFTYEQYF. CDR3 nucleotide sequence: TGTGCCAGCAGCTTCGACTTTACCTACGAGCAGTACTTC.

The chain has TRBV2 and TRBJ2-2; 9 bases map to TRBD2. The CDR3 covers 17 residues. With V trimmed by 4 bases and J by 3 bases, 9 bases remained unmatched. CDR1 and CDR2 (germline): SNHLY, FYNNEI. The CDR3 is CASSALPSGIYTGELFF. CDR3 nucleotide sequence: TGTGCCAGCAGTGCACTGCCTAGCGGGATCTACACCGGGGAGCTGTTTTTT.

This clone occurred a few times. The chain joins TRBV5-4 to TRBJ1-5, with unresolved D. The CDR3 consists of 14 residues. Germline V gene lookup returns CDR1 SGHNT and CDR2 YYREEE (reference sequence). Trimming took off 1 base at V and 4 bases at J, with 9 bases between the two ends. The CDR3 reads CASSLSPDNQPQHF. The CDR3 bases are TGTGCCAGCAGCTTGTCTCCAGATAATCAGCCCCAGCATTTT. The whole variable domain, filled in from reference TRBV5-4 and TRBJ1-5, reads ETGVTQSPTHLIKTRGQQVTLRCSSQSGHNTVSWYQQALGQGPQFIFQYYREEENGRGNFPPRFSGLQFPNYSSELNVNALELDDSALYLCASSLSPDNQPQHFGDGTRLSIL.

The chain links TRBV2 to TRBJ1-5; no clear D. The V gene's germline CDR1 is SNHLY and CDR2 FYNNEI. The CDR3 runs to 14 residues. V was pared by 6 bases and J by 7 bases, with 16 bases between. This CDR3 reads CASRPPNVGQPQHF. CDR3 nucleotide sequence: TGTGCCAGCAGGCCGCCGAATGTCGGGCAGCCCCAGCATTTT.

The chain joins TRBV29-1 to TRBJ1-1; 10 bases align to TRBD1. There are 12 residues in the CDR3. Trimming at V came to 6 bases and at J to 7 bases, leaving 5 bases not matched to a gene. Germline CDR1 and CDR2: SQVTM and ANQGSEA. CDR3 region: CSVDRDRGEAFF. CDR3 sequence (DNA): TGCAGCGTGGACCGGGACAGGGGTGAAGCTTTCTTT.

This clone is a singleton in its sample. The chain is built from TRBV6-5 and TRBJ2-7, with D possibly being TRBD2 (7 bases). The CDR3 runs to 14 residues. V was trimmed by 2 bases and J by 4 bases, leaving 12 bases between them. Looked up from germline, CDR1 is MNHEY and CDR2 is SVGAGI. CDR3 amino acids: CASSYGGGGYEQYF. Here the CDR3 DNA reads TGTGCCAGCAGTTACGGGGGGGGCGGGTACGAGCAGTACTTC.

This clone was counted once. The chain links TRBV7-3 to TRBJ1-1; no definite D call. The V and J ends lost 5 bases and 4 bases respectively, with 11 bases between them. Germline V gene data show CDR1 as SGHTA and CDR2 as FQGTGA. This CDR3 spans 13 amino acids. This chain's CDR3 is CASSPYKLTEAFF. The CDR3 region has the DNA TGTGCCAGCAGCCCGTATAAGCTCACTGAAGCTTTCTTT.

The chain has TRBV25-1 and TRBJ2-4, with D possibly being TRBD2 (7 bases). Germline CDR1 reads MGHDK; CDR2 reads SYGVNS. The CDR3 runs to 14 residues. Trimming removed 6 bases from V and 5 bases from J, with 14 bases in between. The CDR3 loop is CASSPGGGQNIQYF. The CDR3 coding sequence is TGTGCCAGCAGCCCTGGGGGGGGGCAAAACATTCAGTACTTC.

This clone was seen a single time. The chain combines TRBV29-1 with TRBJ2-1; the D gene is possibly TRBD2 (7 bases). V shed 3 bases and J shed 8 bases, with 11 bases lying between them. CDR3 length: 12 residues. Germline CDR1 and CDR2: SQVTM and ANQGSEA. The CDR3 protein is CSVDLGGDEQFF. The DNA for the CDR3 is TGCAGCGTTGACTTAGGGGGGGATGAGCAGTTCTTC.

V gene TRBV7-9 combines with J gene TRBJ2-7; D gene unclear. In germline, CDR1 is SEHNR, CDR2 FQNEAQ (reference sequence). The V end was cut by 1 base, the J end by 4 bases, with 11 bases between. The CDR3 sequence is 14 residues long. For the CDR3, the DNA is TGTGCCAGCAGCTTAGTGGCAAGTGTTTACGAGCAGTACTTC. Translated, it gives CASSLVASVYEQYF.

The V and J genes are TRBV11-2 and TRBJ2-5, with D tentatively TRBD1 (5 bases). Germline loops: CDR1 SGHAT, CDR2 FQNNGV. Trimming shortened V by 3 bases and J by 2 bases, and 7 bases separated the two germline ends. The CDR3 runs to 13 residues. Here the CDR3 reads CASSFTGQETQYF. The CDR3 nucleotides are TGTGCCAGCAGCTTTACAGGACAAGAGACCCAGTACTTC.

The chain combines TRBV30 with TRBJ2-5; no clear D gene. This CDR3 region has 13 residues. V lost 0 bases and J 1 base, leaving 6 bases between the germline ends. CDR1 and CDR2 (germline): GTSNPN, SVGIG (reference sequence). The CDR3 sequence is CAWSVVFQETQYF. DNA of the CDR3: TGTGCCTGGAGTGTCGTGTTCCAAGAGACCCAGTACTTC.

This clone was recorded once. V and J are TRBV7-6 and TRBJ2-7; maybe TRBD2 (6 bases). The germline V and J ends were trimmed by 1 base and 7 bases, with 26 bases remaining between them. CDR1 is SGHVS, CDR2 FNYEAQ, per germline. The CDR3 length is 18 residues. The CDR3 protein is CASSLVGSVTAWREEQYF. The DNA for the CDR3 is TGTGCCAGCAGCTTAGTGGGGTCGGTGACAGCCTGGAGGGAGGAGCAGTACTTC.

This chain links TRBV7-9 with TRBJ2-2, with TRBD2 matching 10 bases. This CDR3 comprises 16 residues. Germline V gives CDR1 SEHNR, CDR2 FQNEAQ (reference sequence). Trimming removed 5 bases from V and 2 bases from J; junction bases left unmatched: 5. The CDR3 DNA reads TGTGCCAGCAGCCTCACTAGCGGGGCAAACACCGGGGAGCTGTTTTTT. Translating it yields CASSLTSGANTGELFF. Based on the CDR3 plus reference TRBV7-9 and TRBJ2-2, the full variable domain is DTGVSQNPRHKITKRGQNVTFRCDPISEHNRLYWYRQTLGQGPEFLTYFQNEAQLEKSRLLSDRFSAERPKGSFSTLEIQRTEQGDSAMYLCASSLTSGANTGELFFGEGSRLTVL.

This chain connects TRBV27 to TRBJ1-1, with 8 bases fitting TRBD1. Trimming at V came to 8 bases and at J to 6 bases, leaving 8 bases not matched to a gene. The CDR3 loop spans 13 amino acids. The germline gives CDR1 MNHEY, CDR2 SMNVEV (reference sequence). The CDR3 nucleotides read TGTGCCAGCTACAGGGGGACGGGGTCTGAAGCTTTCTTT. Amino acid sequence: CASYRGTGSEAFF.

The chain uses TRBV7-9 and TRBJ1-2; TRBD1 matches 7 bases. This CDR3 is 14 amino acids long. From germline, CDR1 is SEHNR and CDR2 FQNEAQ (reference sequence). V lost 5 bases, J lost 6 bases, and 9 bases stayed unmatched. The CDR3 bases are TGTGCCAGCAGCCATACAGGGGAGAATAATGGCTACACCTTC. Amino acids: CASSHTGENNGYTF.

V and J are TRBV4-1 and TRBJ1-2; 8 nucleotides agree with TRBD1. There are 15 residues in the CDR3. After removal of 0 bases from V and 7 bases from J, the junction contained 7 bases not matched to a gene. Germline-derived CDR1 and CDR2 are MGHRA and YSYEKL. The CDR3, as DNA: TGCGCCAGCAGCCAAGATGACAGGGGTTCGGCTGGCTACACCTTC. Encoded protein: CASSQDDRGSAGYTF.

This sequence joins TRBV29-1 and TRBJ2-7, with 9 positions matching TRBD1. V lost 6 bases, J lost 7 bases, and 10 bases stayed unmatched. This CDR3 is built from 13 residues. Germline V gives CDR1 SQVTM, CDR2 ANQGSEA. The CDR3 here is CSVGTGPSGEQYF. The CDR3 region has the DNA TGCAGCGTCGGGACAGGGCCGTCGGGGGAGCAGTACTTC.

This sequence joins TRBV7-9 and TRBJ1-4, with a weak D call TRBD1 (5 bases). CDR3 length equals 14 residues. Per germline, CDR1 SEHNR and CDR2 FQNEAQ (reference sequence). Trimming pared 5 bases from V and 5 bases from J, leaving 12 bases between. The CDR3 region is CASSVDRENEKLFF. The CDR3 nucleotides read TGTGCCAGCAGCGTAGACAGAGAGAATGAAAAACTGTTTTTT.

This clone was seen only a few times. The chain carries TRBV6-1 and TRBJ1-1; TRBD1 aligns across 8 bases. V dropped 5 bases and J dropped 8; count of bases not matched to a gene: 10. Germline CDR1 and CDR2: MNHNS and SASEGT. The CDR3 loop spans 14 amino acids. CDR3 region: CASSQLDRALEAFF. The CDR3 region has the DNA TGTGCCAGCAGTCAACTGGACAGGGCATTGGAAGCTTTCTTT.

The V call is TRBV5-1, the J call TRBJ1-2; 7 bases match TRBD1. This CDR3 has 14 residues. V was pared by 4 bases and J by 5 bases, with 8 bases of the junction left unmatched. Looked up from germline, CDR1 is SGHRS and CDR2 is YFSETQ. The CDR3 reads CASSPDRVGYGYTF. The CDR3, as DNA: TGCGCCAGCAGCCCAGACAGGGTAGGGTATGGCTACACCTTC. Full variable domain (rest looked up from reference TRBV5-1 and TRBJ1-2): KAGVTQTPRYLIKTRGQQVTLSCSPISGHRSVSWYQQTPGQGLQFLFEYFSETQRNKGNFPGRFSGRQFSNSRSEMNVSTLELGDSALYLCASSPDRVGYGYTFGSGTRLTVV.

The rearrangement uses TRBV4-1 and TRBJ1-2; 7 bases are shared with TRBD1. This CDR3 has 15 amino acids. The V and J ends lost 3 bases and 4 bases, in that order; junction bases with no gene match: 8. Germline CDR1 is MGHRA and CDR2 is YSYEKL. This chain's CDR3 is CASSQDPGQPYGYTF. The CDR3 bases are TGCGCCAGCAGCCAGGATCCGGGACAGCCCTATGGCTACACCTTC.

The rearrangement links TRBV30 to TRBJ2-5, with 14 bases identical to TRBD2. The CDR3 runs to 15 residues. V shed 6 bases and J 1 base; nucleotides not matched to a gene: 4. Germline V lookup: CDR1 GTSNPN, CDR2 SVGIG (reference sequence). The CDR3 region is CACYGTSGGQETQYF. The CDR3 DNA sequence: TGTGCCTGCTACGGGACTAGCGGGGGCCAAGAGACCCAGTACTTC.